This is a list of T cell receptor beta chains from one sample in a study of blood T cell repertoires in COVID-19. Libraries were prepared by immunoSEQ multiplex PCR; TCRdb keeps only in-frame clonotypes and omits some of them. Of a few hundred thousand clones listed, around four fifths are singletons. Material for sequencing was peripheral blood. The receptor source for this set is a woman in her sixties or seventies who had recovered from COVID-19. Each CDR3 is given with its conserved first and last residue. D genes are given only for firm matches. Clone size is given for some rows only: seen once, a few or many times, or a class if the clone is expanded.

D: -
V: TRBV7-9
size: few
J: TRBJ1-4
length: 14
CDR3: CASSLGRSNEKLFF
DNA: TGTGCCAGCAGCTTAGGGAGGTCGAATGAAAAACTGTTTTTT

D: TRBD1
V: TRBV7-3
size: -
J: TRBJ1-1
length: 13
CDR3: CASSLGQGNEAFF
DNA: TGTGCCAGCAGCTTAGGACAGGGAAATGAAGCTTTCTTT

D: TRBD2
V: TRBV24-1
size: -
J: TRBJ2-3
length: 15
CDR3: CATSDTLAGADTQYF
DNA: TGTGCCACCAGTGATACGCTAGCGGGGGCAGATACGCAGTATTTT

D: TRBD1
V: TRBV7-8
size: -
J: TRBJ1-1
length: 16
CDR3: CASSSPWTGVEVEAFF
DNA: TGTGCCAGCAGCTCTCCCTGGACAGGGGTGGAGGTTGAAGCTTTCTTT

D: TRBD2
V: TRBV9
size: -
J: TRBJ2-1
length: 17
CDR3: CASSVRRTSGPYNEQFF
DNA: TGTGCCAGCAGCGTACGACGGACTAGCGGGCCATACAATGAGCAGTTCTTC

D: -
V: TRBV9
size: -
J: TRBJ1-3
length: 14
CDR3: CASSPDIAGNTIYF
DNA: TGTGCCAGCAGCCCAGACATTGCTGGAAACACCATATATTTT

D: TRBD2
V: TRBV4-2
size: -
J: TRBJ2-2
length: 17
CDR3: CASSHLGAGGNTGELFF
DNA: TGTGCCAGCAGCCACCTCGGAGCGGGGGGGAACACCGGGGAGCTGTTTTTT

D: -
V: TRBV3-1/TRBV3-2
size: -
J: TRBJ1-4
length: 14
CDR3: CASSKDSTREKLFF
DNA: TGTGCCAGCAGCAAGGACAGCACCCGTGAAAAACTGTTTTTT

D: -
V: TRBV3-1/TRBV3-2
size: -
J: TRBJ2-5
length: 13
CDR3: CASSQGQRETQYF
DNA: TGTGCCAGCAGCCAAGGGCAGCGAGAGACCCAGTACTTC

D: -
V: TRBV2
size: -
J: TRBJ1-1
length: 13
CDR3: CASSWGRDTEAFF
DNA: TGTGCCAGCAGTTGGGGCAGGGACACTGAAGCTTTCTTT

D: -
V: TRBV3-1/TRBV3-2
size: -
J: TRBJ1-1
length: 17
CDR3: CASQPAGGGLLNTEAFF
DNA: TGTGCCAGCCAACCCGCGGGGGGGGGACTGCTGAACACTGAAGCTTTCTTT

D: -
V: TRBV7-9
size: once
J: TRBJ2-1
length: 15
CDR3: CASSRGSQGYRPQFF
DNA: TGTGCCAGCAGTAGAGGCTCACAGGGCTACCGCCCGCAGTTCTTC

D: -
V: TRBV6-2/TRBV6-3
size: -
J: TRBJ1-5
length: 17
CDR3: CASSSPRGGRSNQPQHF
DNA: TGTGCCAGCAGTTCACCACGGGGGGGGAGGAGCAATCAGCCCCAGCATTTT

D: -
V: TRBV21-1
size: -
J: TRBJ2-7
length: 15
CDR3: CASSTTDRFTYEQYF
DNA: TGTGCCAGCAGCACAACTGACAGGTTTACCTACGAGCAGTACTTC

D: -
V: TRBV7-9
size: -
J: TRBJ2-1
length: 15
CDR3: CASSLDRTSYNEQFF
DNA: TGTGCCAGCAGCTTAGACAGGACCTCCTACAATGAGCAGTTCTTC

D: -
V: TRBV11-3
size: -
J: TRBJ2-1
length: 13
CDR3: CASSLRSGNEQFF
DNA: TGTGCCAGCAGCTTACGTTCGGGGAATGAGCAGTTCTTC

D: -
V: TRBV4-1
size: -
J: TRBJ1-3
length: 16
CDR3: CASSQAHREPGNTIYF
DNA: TGCGCCAGCAGCCAGGCCCACAGGGAACCTGGAAACACCATATATTTT

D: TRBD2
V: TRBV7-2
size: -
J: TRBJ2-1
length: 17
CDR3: CASSFTPGLAGETGEFF
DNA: TGTGCCAGCAGCTTTACACCGGGACTAGCGGGGGAGACAGGGGAGTTCTTC

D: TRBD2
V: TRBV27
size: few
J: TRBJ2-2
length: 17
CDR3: CASSFLAGAPNTGELFF
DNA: TGTGCCAGCAGTTTCCTAGCGGGGGCTCCGAACACCGGGGAGCTGTTTTTT

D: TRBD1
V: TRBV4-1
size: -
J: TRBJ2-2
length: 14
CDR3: CASSQPQGNGELFF
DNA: TGCGCCAGCAGCCAACCACAGGGGAACGGGGAGCTGTTTTTT

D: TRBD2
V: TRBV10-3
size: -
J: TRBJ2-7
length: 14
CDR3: CAISALAGDDEQYF
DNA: TGTGCCATCAGTGCCCTAGCGGGAGACGACGAGCAGTACTTC

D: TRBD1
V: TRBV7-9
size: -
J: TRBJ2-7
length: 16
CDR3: CASSSTGISVSHEQYF
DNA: TGTGCCAGCAGCTCGACAGGGATTAGCGTCTCCCACGAGCAGTACTTC

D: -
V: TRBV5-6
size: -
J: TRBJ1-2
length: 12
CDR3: CASSDDTYGYTF
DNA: TGTGCCAGCAGCGATGACACATATGGCTACACCTTC

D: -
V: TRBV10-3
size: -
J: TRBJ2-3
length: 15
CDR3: CAINNRGFRADTQYF
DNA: TGTGCCATCAATAATAGGGGGTTTCGGGCAGATACGCAGTATTTT

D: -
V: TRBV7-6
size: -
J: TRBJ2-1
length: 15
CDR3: CASSLGRDLYNEQFF
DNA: TGTGCCAGCAGCTTAGGACGGGACTTATACAATGAGCAGTTCTTC

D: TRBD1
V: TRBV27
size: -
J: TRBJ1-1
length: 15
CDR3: CASSLLTGGLTEAFF
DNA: TGTGCCAGCAGTCTGTTGACAGGGGGCCTCACTGAAGCTTTCTTT

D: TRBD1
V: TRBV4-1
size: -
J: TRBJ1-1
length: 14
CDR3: CASSPRQGQTEAFF
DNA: TGCGCCAGCAGCCCGAGACAGGGGCAGACTGAAGCTTTCTTT

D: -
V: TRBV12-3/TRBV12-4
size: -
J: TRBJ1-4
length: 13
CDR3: CATSGTSREKLFF
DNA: TGTGCCACAAGCGGAACGTCCCGGGAAAAACTGTTTTTT

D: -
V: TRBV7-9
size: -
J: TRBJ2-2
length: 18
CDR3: CASSLDPGIVGFAGELFF
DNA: TGTGCCAGCAGCTTAGACCCAGGGATTGTAGGGTTTGCCGGGGAGCTGTTTTTT

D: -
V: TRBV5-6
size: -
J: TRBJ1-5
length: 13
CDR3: CASSLARGQPQHF
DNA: TGTGCCAGCAGCTTAGCCCGTGGTCAGCCCCAGCATTTT

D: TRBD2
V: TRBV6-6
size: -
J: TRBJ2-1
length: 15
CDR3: CASTYSGGPSNEQFF
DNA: TGTGCCAGCACCTATAGCGGGGGTCCTTCAAATGAGCAGTTCTTC

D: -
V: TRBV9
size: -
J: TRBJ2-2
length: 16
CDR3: CASSPHGTPNTGELFF
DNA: TGTGCCAGCAGCCCGCACGGGACACCAAACACCGGGGAGCTGTTTTTT

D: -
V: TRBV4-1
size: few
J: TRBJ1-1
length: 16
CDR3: CASSPIDDQGRTEAFF
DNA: TGCGCCAGCAGCCCAATCGACGACCAGGGAAGGACTGAAGCTTTCTTT

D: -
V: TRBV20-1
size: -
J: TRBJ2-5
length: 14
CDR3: CSASHSTIQETQYF
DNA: TGCAGTGCTAGTCATAGTACCATCCAAGAGACCCAGTACTTC

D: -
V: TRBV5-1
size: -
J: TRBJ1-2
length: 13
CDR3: CASARDSNYGYTF
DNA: TGCGCCAGCGCCAGGGATTCTAACTATGGCTACACCTTC

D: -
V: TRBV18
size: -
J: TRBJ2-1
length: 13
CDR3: CASSLGAYNEQFF
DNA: TGTGCCAGCTCACTGGGAGCATACAATGAGCAGTTCTTC

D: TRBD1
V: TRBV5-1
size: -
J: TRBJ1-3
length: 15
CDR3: CASAIDRGSGNTIYF
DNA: TGCGCCAGCGCTATAGACAGGGGATCTGGAAACACCATATATTTT